This TCR beta chain is from a study of blood T cell repertoires in COVID-19. Background on the study: PBMCs, B-cell-depleted T cells, or T cells provided the cDNA or gDNA that made up the material.

Deletions cut 2 bases from V and 1 base from J, with 10 bases between. CDR1 and CDR2 from the germline V gene are SGHVS and FNYEAQ. This CDR3 has 15 residues. As processed by the authors: Nucleated cell counts were estimated from reference gene primer amplification. The protocol was immunoSEQ multiplex PCR, while the TCRdb copy is restricted to in-frame clones and leaves out a portion. V, J and clone size are those of that table, while D and trimming were read from the DNA. The table has approximately 170,000 clones, roughly nine tenths seen once; the top ten hold 4%. The sequencing input was peripheral blood. The sequence was collected from a woman between 70 and 85 years old with acute or convalescent COVID-19. The chain recombines TRBV7-6 with TRBJ2-3; D not certain. The CDR3 region has the DNA TGTGCCAGCAGCTTAATTTCTTCGGGCACAGATACGCAGTATTTT. This sequence encodes CASSLISSGTDTQYF. The variable domain in full, with the rest retrieved from reference TRBV7-6 and TRBJ2-3, is GAGVSQSPRYKVTKRGQDVALRCDPISGHVSLYWYRQALGQGPEFLTYFNYEAQQDKSGLPNDRFSAERPEGSISTLTIQRTEQRDSAMYRCASSLISSGTDTQYFGPGTRLTVL.